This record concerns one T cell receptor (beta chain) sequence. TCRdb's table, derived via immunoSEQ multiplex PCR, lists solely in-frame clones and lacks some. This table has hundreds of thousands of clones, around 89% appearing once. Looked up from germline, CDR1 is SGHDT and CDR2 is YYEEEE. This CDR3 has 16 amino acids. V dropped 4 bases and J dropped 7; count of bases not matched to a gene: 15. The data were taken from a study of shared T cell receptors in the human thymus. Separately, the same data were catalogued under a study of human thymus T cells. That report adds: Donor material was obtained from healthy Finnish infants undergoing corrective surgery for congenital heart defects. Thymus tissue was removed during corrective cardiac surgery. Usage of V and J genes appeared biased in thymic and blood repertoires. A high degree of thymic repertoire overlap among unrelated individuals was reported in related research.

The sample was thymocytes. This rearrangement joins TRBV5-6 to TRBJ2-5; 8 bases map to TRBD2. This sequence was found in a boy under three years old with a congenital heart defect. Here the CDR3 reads CASSAHRQRERVTQYF. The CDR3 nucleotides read TGTGCCAGCAGCGCCCACCGTCAGCGGGAGAGGGTGACCCAGTACTTC. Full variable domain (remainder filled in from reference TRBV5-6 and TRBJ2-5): DAGVTQSPTHLIKTRGQQVTLRCSPKSGHDTVSWYQQALGQGPQFIFQYYEEEERQRGNFPDRFSGHQFPNYSSELNVNALLLGDSALYLCASSAHRQRERVTQYFGPGTRLLVL.